These 3 T cell receptor beta chains were all obtained from the same sample, sequenced in a study of T cell changes during pregnancy in multiple sclerosis. Only in-frame clones appear in the TCRdb table, and some are missing; sequencing was by immunoSEQ multiplex PCR. The table shows fewer than 50,000 clones, with around nine tenths occurring only once. The sample consisted of CD4+ T cells from peripheral blood mononuclear cells, taken in the first trimester of pregnancy. The receptors originated from a female donor with multiple sclerosis, enrolled in a pregnancy study.

The rearrangement uses TRBV7-8 and TRBJ2-2; 8 bases agree with TRBD2. The CDR3 has 15 amino acids. Trimming took 5 bases from V and 6 from J; bases not matched to a gene: 8. In germline, CDR1 is SGHVS, CDR2 FQNEAQ. The CDR3, as DNA: TGTGCCAGCAGCCAGAGGAGCGGGAGCCCCGGGGAGCTGTTTTTT. Its translation is CASSQRSGSPGELFF.

The V call is TRBV7-8, the J call TRBJ2-7, with TRBD1 identical over 9 bases. Germline trimming cut 4 bases from V and 5 bases from J; bases unmatched to any gene: 9. This CDR3 has 15 residues. Germline V gene data show CDR1 as SGHVS and CDR2 as FQNEAQ. The CDR3 DNA is TGTGCCAGCAGCTCGACCGGGACAGGGTCCCACGAGCAGTACTTC. It specifies CASSSTGTGSHEQYF.

The table lists this clone with a count of one. The genes are TRBV7-8 and TRBJ1-2; 12 positions match TRBD1. Germline V gene sequence: CDR1 SGHVS, CDR2 FQNEAQ. There are 16 residues in the CDR3. Trimming cost V 1 base and J 7 bases; bases outside gene matches: 7. CDR3 sequence: CASSLGGTGGVGGYTF. As DNA, the CDR3 is TGTGCCAGCAGCTTAGGGGGGACAGGGGGCGTCGGTGGCTACACCTTC.